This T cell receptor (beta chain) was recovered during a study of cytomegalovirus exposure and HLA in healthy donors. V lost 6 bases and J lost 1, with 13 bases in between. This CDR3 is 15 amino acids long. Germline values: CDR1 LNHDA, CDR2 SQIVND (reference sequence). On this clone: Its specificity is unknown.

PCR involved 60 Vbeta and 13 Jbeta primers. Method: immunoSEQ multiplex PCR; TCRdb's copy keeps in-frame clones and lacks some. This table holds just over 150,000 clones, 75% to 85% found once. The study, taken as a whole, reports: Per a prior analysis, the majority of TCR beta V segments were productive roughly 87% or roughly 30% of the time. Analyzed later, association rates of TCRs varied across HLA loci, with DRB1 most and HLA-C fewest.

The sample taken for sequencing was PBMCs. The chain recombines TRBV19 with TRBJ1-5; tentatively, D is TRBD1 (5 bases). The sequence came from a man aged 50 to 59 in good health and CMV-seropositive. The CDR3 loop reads CASSTQGGSNQPQHF. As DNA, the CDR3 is TGTGCCAGTAGCACTCAGGGTGGGAGCAATCAGCCCCAGCATTTT.